This T cell receptor beta chain came from a study of T cell repertoires in cytomegalovirus infection. Each CDR3 protein is one row after TCRdb ran MiXCR on the reads. The sample carries under 500,000 distinct CDR3 sequences, approximately 42% recorded once. Germline V gene data show CDR1 as SGHRS and CDR2 as YFSETQ. This CDR3 region has 15 residues. Trimming removed 4 bases from V and 5 bases from J, with 18 bases in between. For this clonotype: Antigen: not known.

The TCR comes from a human donor in good health (CMV status not recorded). Some clones in this sample may be carry-over from other donors' samples. The input for sequencing was cultured PBMCs, taken from culture after CMV antigen stimulation. The chain links TRBV5-1 to TRBJ2-5, with TRBD1 as a possible D gene (6 bases). In DNA, the CDR3 is TGCGCCAGCAGCGCCTCCGGGACACCGAGGGAGACCCAGTACTTC. Translation: CASSASGTPRETQYF. The full variable domain, in which reference TRBV5-1 and TRBJ2-5 provide the parts outside the CDR3, is KAGVTQTPRYLIKTRGQQVTLSCSPISGHRSVSWYQQTPGQGLQFLFEYFSETQRNKGNFPGRFSGRQFSNSRSEMNVSTLELGDSALYLCASSASGTPRETQYFGPGTRLLVL.